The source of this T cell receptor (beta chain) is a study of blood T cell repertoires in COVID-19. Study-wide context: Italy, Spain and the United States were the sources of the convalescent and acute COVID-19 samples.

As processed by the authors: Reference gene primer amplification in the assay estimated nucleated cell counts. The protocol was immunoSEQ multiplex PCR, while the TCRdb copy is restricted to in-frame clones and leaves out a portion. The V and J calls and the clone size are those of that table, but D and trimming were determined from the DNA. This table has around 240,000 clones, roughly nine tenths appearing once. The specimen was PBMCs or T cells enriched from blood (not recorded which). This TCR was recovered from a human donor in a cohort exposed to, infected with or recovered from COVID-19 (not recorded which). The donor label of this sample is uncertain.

CDR3 nucleotide sequence: TGTGCCAGTTCGCCGGCGGACAGAGCCTACGAGCAGTACTTC. Its translation: CASSPADRAYEQYF. The chain employs TRBV19 and TRBJ2-7, with D maybe TRBD1 (6 bases). The CDR3 is made up of 14 amino acids. V was clipped by 8 bases and J by 2 bases, with 16 bases between them. Germline V gene lookup returns CDR1 LNHDA and CDR2 SQIVND (reference sequence).